The 4 T cell receptor beta chains listed next were all sequenced from one sample in a study of patients and donors after allogeneic stem cell transplantation. Each CDR3 protein gets one entry after TCRdb re-called the RT-PCR reads with MiXCR. The sample lists around 150,000 distinct CDR3 sequences; roughly two fifths were seen once. Sequencing was done on a sample of blood, either unsorted or a sorted T cell fraction (not recorded which). Source of these receptors: a human donor who was either an allogeneic HSCT recipient or a stem cell or donor lymphocyte infusion donor (not recorded which). It is not recorded whose cells these are; they may come from a transplant donor.

This clonotype was observed many times. The rearrangement joins TRBV12-3 or TRBV12-4 to TRBJ1-5; D is perhaps TRBD1 (5 bases). This CDR3 is built from 13 residues. Trimming pared 5 bases from V and 7 bases from J, leaving 12 bases between. In nucleotides, the CDR3 is TGTGCCAGCAGTCCTACAGGTGACCAGCCCCAGCATTTT. Its translation: CASSPTGDQPQHF.

This clonotype was counted only a few times. This sequence joins TRBV5-5 and TRBJ1-5; D gene uncertain. Germline CDR1 and CDR2: SGHKS and YYEKEE (reference sequence). The germline V and J ends were trimmed by 2 bases and 6 bases, with 12 bases remaining between them. The CDR3 is made up of 14 amino acids. CDR3 sequence reads: CASSLSPAGQPQHF. The CDR3 DNA reads TGTGCCAGCAGCTTAAGTCCTGCGGGTCAGCCCCAGCATTTT.

The chain joins TRBV12-3 or TRBV12-4 to TRBJ1-5; D uncertain. This CDR3 has 13 amino acids. Trimming removed 6 bases from V and 4 bases from J, with 10 bases in between. In DNA form, the CDR3 reads TGTGCCAGCAGCCTTCAATGGAATCAGCCCCAGCATTTT. It is translated as CASSLQWNQPQHF.

This clonotype was detected many times. The chain uses TRBV12-3 or TRBV12-4 and TRBJ1-5; 8 nucleotides line up with TRBD1. CDR3 size: 13 residues. The trim removed 1 base at V and 9 bases at J, leaving 2 bases unmatched. The CDR3 bases are TGTGCCAGCAGTTTAGGGGGGACAGGGCCCCAGCATTTT. Translated, it gives CASSLGGTGPQHF.